Following are 21 T cell receptor beta chains from one sample sequenced in a study of T cells in localized non-small cell lung cancer. TCRdb keeps only in-frame clones here, not all; method: immunoSEQ multiplex PCR. Among 1,200 to 1,500 clones listed, 15% to 20% were seen once. The sequenced sample was lung tumor tissue, obtained before any cancer treatment. These receptors all come from a male donor aged 60 or older with stage II squamous cell lung carcinoma.

The gene calls are TRBV9 and TRBJ2-7; 9 bases agree with TRBD2. Per the germline V gene, CDR1 is SGDLS and CDR2 is YYNGEE. The CDR3 consists of 15 residues. The V and J ends lost 0 bases and 2 bases, in that order; junction bases with no gene match: 3. CDR3 sequence (DNA): TGTGCCAGCAGCGTAGATCCTAGCGGGACCTACGAGCAGTACTTC. Translation gives CASSVDPSGTYEQYF.

By sample fraction, this clone is large. The same CDR3 can be traced to other DNA sequences in this sample. The rearrangement links TRBV18 to TRBJ2-5, with no clear D. V dropped 4 bases and J dropped 0 bases, with 6 bases sitting between them. The CDR3 has 13 amino acids. From germline, CDR1 is KGHSH and CDR2 LQKENI. As DNA, the CDR3 is TGTGCCAGCTCACTGGGGAACCAAGAGACCCAGTACTTC. Protein product: CASSLGNQETQYF.

By sample fraction, this clone is medium-sized. CDR3 sequence: CASSVVGGGSTDTQYF. CDR3 sequence (DNA): TGTGCCAGCAGCGTAGTTGGGGGAGGGAGCACAGATACGCAGTATTTT. V usage is TRBV9 and J usage is TRBJ2-3; 7 positions match TRBD2. The CDR3 is made up of 16 amino acids. Trimming cost V 0 bases and J 0 bases; bases outside gene matches: 4. In germline, CDR1 is SGDLS, CDR2 YYNGEE.

The chain links TRBV12-5 to TRBJ2-1; possible D gene TRBD2, 6 bases. Germline V CDR1 and CDR2: LGHNT, FRNRAP. The CDR3 is 11 residues long. The CDR3 here is CASTRGKEQFF. CDR3 bases: TGTGCCAGCACTCGGGGGAAAGAGCAGTTCTTC. Variable domain in full (rest from reference TRBV12-5 and TRBJ2-1): DARVTQTPRHKVTEMGQEVTMRCQPILGHNTVFWYRQTMMQGLELLAYFRNRAPLDDSGMPKDRFSAEMPDATLATLKIQPSEPRDSAVYFCASTRGKEQFFGPGTRLTVL.

This clone was observed a few times. The CDR3 region has the DNA TGTGCCAGCTCCACAGGGGGCCCTGATCAGCCCCAGCATTTT. Amino acid sequence: CASSTGGPDQPQHF. The chain is built from TRBV18 and TRBJ1-5, with 9 bases that match TRBD1. This CDR3 contains 14 residues. The V gene's germline CDR1 is KGHSH and CDR2 LQKENI. V lost 6 bases and J lost 5; bases outside the gene matches: 5.

The CDR3 DNA sequence: TGTGCCAGTCGGACAGCCTACGAGCAGTACTTC. Translation gives CASRTAYEQYF. This sequence joins TRBV6-7 and TRBJ2-7; tentatively, D is TRBD1 (6 bases). TRBV6-7 belongs to the ORF category, with a function that is uncertain. V lost 9 bases to trimming and J lost 2 bases, with 8 bases between them. The CDR3 extends over 11 amino acids.

The chain couples TRBV15 to TRBJ1-5; D is possibly TRBD1 (5 bases). This CDR3 has 20 amino acids. Germline V gene sequence: CDR1 LNHNV, CDR2 YYDKDF (reference sequence). V lost 0 bases, J lost 3 bases, and 24 bases lay in between. The CDR3 coding sequence is TGTGCCACCAGCAGAGAGTTTACCGGGATCGGGCGGGGCGCCAATCAGCCCCAGCATTTT. As protein: CATSREFTGIGRGANQPQHF. The entire variable domain, with the rest obtained from reference TRBV15 and TRBJ1-5, is as follows: DAMVIQNPRYQVTQFGKPVTLSCSQTLNHNVMYWYQQKSSQAPKLLFHYYDKDFNNEADTPDNFQSRRPNTSFCFLDIRSPGLGDTAMYLCATSREFTGIGRGANQPQHFGDGTRLSIL.

The V and J genes are TRBV11-3 and TRBJ1-1; weak D call: TRBD1 (6 bases). The germline V gene has CDR1 SGHNT and CDR2 YENEEA. The length of the CDR3 is 15 residues. The V and J ends lost 5 bases and 1 base respectively, with 14 bases between them. The CDR3 sequence is CASSPGGRWNTEAFF. The CDR3 DNA is TGTGCCAGCAGCCCGGGGGGCAGGTGGAACACTGAAGCTTTCTTT.

The sample holds a few counts of this clone. The chain uses TRBV6-8 and TRBJ1-2; a weak D match, TRBD1 (6 bases). The germline V gene has CDR1 MNHGY and CDR2 SAAAGT. The CDR3 totals 18 residues. The ends were cut back, 6 bases at V and 6 bases at J, with 29 bases in the middle. CDR3 sequence reads: CASSPADQQGGVLNGYTF. DNA of the CDR3: TGTGCCAGCAGCCCAGCCGACCAACAGGGAGGGGTATTGAATGGCTACACCTTC.

V is TRBV11-3 and J is TRBJ2-7; 13 bases align to TRBD2. This CDR3 comprises 15 residues. The V and J ends lost 2 bases and 4 bases, in that order; junction bases with no gene match: 2. Germline V CDR1 and CDR2: SGHNT, YENEEA. The CDR3 is CASSLRTSGSYEQYF. CDR3 DNA sequence: TGTGCCAGCAGCTTAAGGACTAGCGGGAGTTACGAGCAGTACTTC.

The genes are TRBV30 and TRBJ2-3, with 8 bases aligning to TRBD2. This CDR3 comprises 14 residues. Germline V gives CDR1 GTSNPN, CDR2 SVGIG (reference sequence). V dropped 2 bases and J dropped 3; count of bases not matched to a gene: 4. CDR3 in amino acids: CAWSKSGSTDTQYF. CDR3 nucleotides: TGTGCCTGGAGTAAGAGCGGGAGTACAGATACGCAGTATTTT.

This clone has only a few counts. The chain joins TRBV28 to TRBJ1-5; D gene uncertain. This CDR3 is 16 amino acids long. Germline V gene sequence: CDR1 MDHEN, CDR2 SYDVKM. V was shortened by 3 bases and J by 1 base, with 13 bases between the two germline ends. This chain's CDR3 is CASSFFVEKSNQPQHF. The CDR3 DNA reads as TGTGCCAGCAGTTTTTTTGTAGAGAAGAGCAATCAGCCCCAGCATTTT.

In its sample, this clone was seen a few times. The V call is TRBV6-8, the J call TRBJ1-1, with 9 nucleotides matching TRBD1. Germline CDR1 MNHGY, CDR2 SAAAGT. This CDR3 comprises 14 residues. Trimming at V came to 5 bases and at J to 7 bases, leaving 8 bases not matched to a gene. The CDR3: CASSATPGQGEAFF. In DNA, the CDR3 is TGTGCCAGCAGTGCCACTCCGGGACAGGGTGAAGCTTTCTTT.

This rearrangement joins TRBV11-3 to TRBJ2-5; 9 bases line up with TRBD2. With 3 bases clipped from V and 4 bases from J, the junction kept 6 bases outside the gene matches. This CDR3 comprises 15 residues. The germline V gene encodes CDR1 SGHNT and CDR2 YENEEA. CDR3 bases: TGTGCCAGCAGCTTGGTAGGGACTAGCAGAGAGACCCAGTACTTC. It is translated as CASSLVGTSRETQYF.

This clone was recorded a few times. The gene calls are TRBV11-3 and TRBJ1-2; 12 bases are shared with TRBD1. V lost 4 bases and J lost 3; bases outside the gene matches: 6. Germline CDR1 SGHNT, CDR2 YENEEA. CDR3 length: 16 residues. The CDR3 loop reads CASSSKGTGGYYGYTF. In DNA, the CDR3 is TGTGCCAGCAGCTCGAAAGGGACAGGGGGCTACTATGGCTACACCTTC.

The chain employs TRBV11-3 and TRBJ1-3, with no clear D. Trimming took 3 bases from V and 0 from J, leaving 6 bases between them. The CDR3 has 14 residues. Germline V gives CDR1 SGHNT, CDR2 YENEEA. CDR3 nucleotide sequence: TGTGCCAGCAGCTTTCAGCGCTCTGGAAACACCATATATTTT. Translated, it gives CASSFQRSGNTIYF.

V and J are TRBV9 and TRBJ2-7; a weak D match, TRBD2 (5 bases). V dropped 4 bases and J dropped 1 base, with 15 bases sitting between them. The CDR3 runs 15 residues. Germline V gives CDR1 SGDLS, CDR2 YYNGEE. The CDR3 nucleotides are TGTGCCAGCAGCACAGACGGGATAAGGTCCTACGAGCAGTACTTC. It translates to CASSTDGIRSYEQYF.

The sample holds a few counts of this clone. The chain couples TRBV6-8 to TRBJ1-4; no clear D. The CDR3 is 13 amino acids. Germline loops: CDR1 MNHGY, CDR2 SAAAGT. Trimming stripped 7 bases from V and 3 bases from J, with 9 bases between. CDR3 loop: CASNRLSNEKLFF. The CDR3 coding sequence is TGTGCCAGCAACCGCCTATCTAATGAAAAACTGTTTTTT.

This clone was counted only a few times. J is TRBJ2-2 and V is TRBV1; TRBD2 is taken as the D call from the table, unchecked against the DNA. TRBV1 is a pseudogene locus. This CDR3 is 17 amino acids long. This CDR3 is CASSQDRARAGTGELFF. The CDR3 DNA reads TGCGCCAGCAGCCAAGATAGGGCTCGGGCGGGAACCGGGGAGCTGTTTTTT.

Only a few counts were recorded for this clone. This chain connects TRBV6-8 to TRBJ1-1; unclear D gene. V shed 7 bases and J shed 3 bases, with 12 bases lying between them. The CDR3 contains 13 residues. The germline CDR1 and CDR2 sequences are MNHGY and SAAAGT. The CDR3 sequence is CASNGRFDTEAFF. The CDR3 DNA is TGTGCCAGCAACGGCAGATTCGACACTGAAGCTTTCTTT.

This clone was seen a few times. The chain links TRBV11-3 to TRBJ2-1; 7 bases are a match to TRBD1. Germline values: CDR1 SGHNT, CDR2 YENEEA. There are 14 residues in the CDR3. With V trimmed by 2 bases and J by 6 bases, 4 bases remained unmatched. CDR3 DNA: TGTGCCAGCAGCTTACAAGGGACAGTCAATGAGCAGTTCTTC. It specifies CASSLQGTVNEQFF.